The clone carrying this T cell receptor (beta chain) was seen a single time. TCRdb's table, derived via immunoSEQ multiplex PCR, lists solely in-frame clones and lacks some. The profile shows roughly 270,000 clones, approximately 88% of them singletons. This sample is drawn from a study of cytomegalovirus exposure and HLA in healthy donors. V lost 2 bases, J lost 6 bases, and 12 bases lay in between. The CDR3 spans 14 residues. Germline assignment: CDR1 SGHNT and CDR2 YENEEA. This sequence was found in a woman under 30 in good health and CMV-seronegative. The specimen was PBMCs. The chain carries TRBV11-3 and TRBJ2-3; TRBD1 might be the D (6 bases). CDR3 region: CASSLSRGSDTQYF. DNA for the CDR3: TGTGCCAGCAGCTTATCCAGGGGCAGTGATACGCAGTATTTT.